The TCR beta chain under discussion was sequenced for a study of molecular identifiers for immune sequencing clone quantification. General study findings and limits: Spiked-in Jurkat TCR RNA corresponding to one cell was reported as detectable against about 1 million naive cells.

The CDR3 has 17 residues. The junction had 10 bases not matched to a gene; V was cut back by 4 bases and J by 0 bases. Germline lookup yields CDR1 SGHDT and CDR2 YYEEEE. Using 10%, 30% or 50% RNA, naive CD8 libraries were derived from approximately 20,000 to 1,000,000 sorted cells. The authors built bulk TCR libraries by previously described methods with listed TCR primers. TCRdb reprocessed the PCR reads with MiXCR, giving one entry per CDR3 protein. Of 490,000 or so distinct CDR3 sequences detected, around 21% appear once; the ten largest clones hold under 0.85%. Ten or more counts support this clonotype. Its antigen is undetermined.

Sequences were obtained from naive CD8+ T cells from blood, with Jurkat cell RNA spiked in. Indicated subset: FACS-sorted CD8+CD4-CCR7+CD45RA+ naive T cells. The chain joins TRBV5-6 to TRBJ1-1, with 9 bases identical to TRBD1. This TCR was sampled from a human donor in good health. Some libraries in this study had Jurkat cell RNA spiked in. CDR3 sequence reads: CASSTGGTGTLNTEAFF. CDR3 in DNA: TGTGCCAGCAGCACGGGAGGGACAGGGACCCTGAACACTGAAGCTTTCTTT.